Listed here are 30 T cell receptor beta chains from one sample, sequenced in a study of blood T cell repertoires in COVID-19. Using immunoSEQ multiplex PCR, the repertoire was profiled, and TCRdb retains in-frame clones only, with some absent. The sample gives some 200,000 clones, roughly 77% of which show up once; roughly 8.7% is in the top ten. The sequencing input was PBMCs or T cells enriched from blood (not recorded which). These receptors all stem from a man aged 40-50 years who had recovered from COVID-19.

V and J are TRBV29-1 and TRBJ1-1; D not certain. The CDR3 runs to 11 residues. Germline V gives CDR1 SQVTM, CDR2 ANQGSEA. V was pared by 6 bases and J by 0 bases, with 5 bases between. Written as DNA, the CDR3 is TGCAGCGTGTCCATGAACACTGAAGCTTTCTTT. This translates into CSVSMNTEAFF.

This chain joins TRBV24-1 and TRBJ1-5, with 9 bases aligning to TRBD1. This CDR3 region has 15 residues. Germline V gives CDR1 KGHDR, CDR2 SFDVKD. V trimming: 2 bases; J trimming: 7 bases; junction bases outside the gene matches: 5. CDR3 sequence: CATSDSGTGKQPQHF. In DNA, the CDR3 is TGTGCCACCAGTGATTCCGGGACAGGGAAACAGCCCCAGCATTTT.

The gene calls are TRBV19 and TRBJ1-6, with D unclear. Trimming left V 7 bases short and J 7 bases short, with 11 bases between. This CDR3 is built from 13 residues. The V gene's germline CDR1 is LNHDA and CDR2 SQIVND (reference sequence). The CDR3 here is CASKVAGNSPLHF. CDR3 DNA: TGTGCCAGTAAGGTGGCAGGCAATTCACCCCTCCACTTT. Using reference TRBV19 and TRBJ1-6 for the parts outside the CDR3, the full variable domain is DGGITQSPKYLFRKEGQNVTLSCEQNLNHDAMYWYRQDPGQGLRLIYYSQIVNDFQKGDIAEGYSVSREKKESFPLTVTSAQKNPTAFYLCASKVAGNSPLHFGNGTRLTVT.

As concerns this clone: This specimen includes other DNA sequences encoding the same CDR3. This chain links TRBV6-5 with TRBJ1-2; D is undetermined. V was clipped by 0 bases and J by 0 bases, with 8 bases between them. The CDR3 has 15 residues. Per germline, CDR1 MNHEY and CDR2 SVGAGI. CDR3 nucleotide sequence: TGTGCCAGCAGTTACTCCCCCCTAGCTAACTATGGCTACACCTTC. It encodes CASSYSPLANYGYTF.

CDR3 sequence: CASSQRTGGLYGYTF. The CDR3 DNA follows: TGTGCCAGCAGCCAACGGACAGGGGGGCTCTATGGCTACACCTTC. V and J are TRBV3-1 (or the pseudogene TRBV3-2) and TRBJ1-2, with TRBD1 matching over 10 bases. V shed 2 bases, J shed 4 bases, and the junction held 4 bases outside the gene matches. There are 15 residues in the CDR3. Germline CDR1 LGHDT, CDR2 YNNKEL (reference sequence).

The chain uses TRBV11-2 and TRBJ1-4, with no clear D. This CDR3 has 15 residues. CDR1 SGHAT and CDR2 FQNNGV come from the germline V gene. Trimming cost V 0 bases and J 6 bases, with 11 bases left between them. CDR3 protein: CASSLERALHEKLFF. The CDR3 DNA is TGTGCCAGCAGCTTAGAGAGGGCTTTGCATGAAAAACTGTTTTTT.

The J gene is TRBJ1-2, the V gene TRBV6-5; no firm D call. Germline V gives CDR1 MNHEY, CDR2 SVGAGI. V was clipped by 9 bases and J by 7 bases, with 18 bases between them. The CDR3 extends over 13 amino acids. CDR3 amino acids: CASTEPQMGGYTF. The CDR3 DNA follows: TGTGCCAGTACAGAGCCCCAAATGGGTGGCTACACCTTC.

V and J are TRBV7-9 and TRBJ1-2; no clear D. Trimming cost V 2 bases and J 0 bases, with 10 bases left between them. In germline, CDR1 is SEHNR, CDR2 FQNEAQ (reference sequence). The CDR3 is made up of 15 amino acids. The CDR3 DNA reads TGTGCCAGCAGCTTAATCCAGCGAGCTAACTATGGCTACACCTTC. Translated, it gives CASSLIQRANYGYTF. Combining the CDR3 with reference TRBV7-9 and TRBJ1-2 gives the whole variable domain DTGVSQNPRHKITKRGQNVTFRCDPISEHNRLYWYRQTLGQGPEFLTYFQNEAQLEKSRLLSDRFSAERPKGSFSTLEIQRTEQGDSAMYLCASSLIQRANYGYTFGSGTRLTVV.

V is TRBV9 and J is TRBJ1-6; 7 nucleotides align to TRBD1. Per the germline V gene, CDR1 is SGDLS and CDR2 is YYNGEE. J gave up 8 bases and V 4 bases, and 15 bases lay outside the gene matches. There are 17 residues in the CDR3. CDR3 bases: TGTGCCAGCAGCCTTATTAAGACGGGGCAGGGGGATTCACCCCTCCACTTT. It translates to CASSLIKTGQGDSPLHF.

The J gene is TRBJ1-3, the V gene TRBV7-9; 8 positions agree with TRBD1. Trimming at V came to 3 bases and at J to 8 bases, leaving 6 bases not matched to a gene. CDR1 is SEHNR and CDR2 is FQNEAQ in the germline V gene (reference sequence). The CDR3 is 14 amino acids. CDR3 nucleotide sequence: TGTGCCAGCAGCTTCGGGCAGGGGGCATACACCATATATTTT. Protein sequence: CASSFGQGAYTIYF. The whole variable domain, remainder taken from reference TRBV7-9 and TRBJ1-3, is DTGVSQNPRHKITKRGQNVTFRCDPISEHNRLYWYRQTLGQGPEFLTYFQNEAQLEKSRLLSDRFSAERPKGSFSTLEIQRTEQGDSAMYLCASSFGQGAYTIYFGEGSWLTVV.

J is TRBJ1-1 and V is TRBV18; D not certain. CDR1 and CDR2 from the germline V gene are KGHSH and LQKENI. The CDR3 is made up of 15 amino acids. V was shortened by 3 bases and J by 6 bases, with 17 bases between the two germline ends. Written as DNA, the CDR3 is TGTGCCAGCTCACCTTACGACCCGGTGGGCGCTGAAGCTTTCTTT. Translated, it gives CASSPYDPVGAEAFF.

The CDR3 bases are TGTGCCAGCAGCCACTCGACAGTTTCCTCGGGGGACGAGCAGTACTTC. It encodes CASSHSTVSSGDEQYF. The V and J genes are TRBV3-1 (or the pseudogene TRBV3-2) and TRBJ2-7; D is possibly TRBD2 (6 bases). This CDR3 is built from 16 residues. V gave up 3 bases and J gave up 5 bases, with 20 bases separating them. The V gene's germline CDR1 is LGHDT and CDR2 YNNKEL (reference sequence).

The chain recombines TRBV3-1 (or the pseudogene TRBV3-2) with TRBJ2-1; 13 nucleotides line up with TRBD2. The CDR3 has 19 amino acids. V shed 4 bases, J shed 0 bases, and the junction held 9 bases outside the gene matches. Looked up from germline, CDR1 is LGHDT and CDR2 is YNNKEL (reference sequence). The CDR3 DNA reads as TGTGCCAGCAGCCCACCCCCGGGACTAGCGGGGAGCTCCTACAATGAGCAGTTCTTC. Protein product: CASSPPPGLAGSSYNEQFF.

This chain connects TRBV7-3 to TRBJ2-3; 8 positions match TRBD2. Trimming cost V 5 bases and J 0 bases; bases outside gene matches: 7. The V gene's germline CDR1 is SGHTA and CDR2 FQGTGA. CDR3 length: 16 amino acids. CDR3 loop: CASSLQGGRSTDTQYF. The CDR3, as DNA: TGTGCCAGCAGCCTCCAGGGCGGGAGGAGCACAGATACGCAGTATTTT.

The chain uses TRBV3-1 (or the pseudogene TRBV3-2) and TRBJ2-1, with 12 bases that match TRBD2. The CDR3 has 14 amino acids. Germline CDR1 LGHDT, CDR2 YNNKEL (reference sequence). J lost 6 bases, V lost 6 bases, and 3 bases had no gene match. The CDR3 spells CASSLAGGTNEQFF. The CDR3 DNA is TGTGCCAGCAGTCTAGCGGGAGGGACCAATGAGCAGTTCTTC.

V usage is TRBV7-9 and J usage is TRBJ1-2; D is possibly TRBD1 (5 bases). The CDR3 spans 14 residues. Germline CDR1 SEHNR, CDR2 FQNEAQ (reference sequence). V lost 2 bases, J lost 2 bases, and 9 bases lay in between. DNA of the CDR3: TGTGCCAGCAGCTTATCAGACAGAAACTATGGCTACACCTTC. This translates into CASSLSDRNYGYTF. Complete variable domain (other parts from reference TRBV7-9 and TRBJ1-2): DTGVSQNPRHKITKRGQNVTFRCDPISEHNRLYWYRQTLGQGPEFLTYFQNEAQLEKSRLLSDRFSAERPKGSFSTLEIQRTEQGDSAMYLCASSLSDRNYGYTFGSGTRLTVV.

The chain carries TRBV19 and TRBJ2-1, with TRBD2 matching over 9 bases. After removal of 9 bases from V and 6 bases from J, the junction contained 6 bases not matched to a gene. This CDR3 is 13 amino acids long. Germline V gene sequence: CDR1 LNHDA, CDR2 SQIVND (reference sequence). The CDR3 DNA reads TGTGCCAGCAAAAGCGGGGGGTCCAATGAGCAGTTCTTC. As protein: CASKSGGSNEQFF.

The chain recombines TRBV19 with TRBJ2-7; TRBD2 agrees at 13 bases. In germline, CDR1 is LNHDA, CDR2 SQIVND (reference sequence). Trimming at V came to 6 bases and at J to 5 bases, leaving 7 bases not matched to a gene. The CDR3 is 15 residues long. CDR3 in DNA: TGTGCCAGTAGCATGGGGGGACTAGCGGGACACGAGCAGTACTTC. Residues: CASSMGGLAGHEQYF.

The chain recombines TRBV19 with TRBJ1-4; a possible D gene is TRBD1 (5 bases). The CDR3 sequence is 14 residues long. Germline loops: CDR1 LNHDA, CDR2 SQIVND (reference sequence). V was cut by 4 bases and J by 7 bases, with 13 bases left in between. CDR3: CASSTDIQFEKLFF. Written as DNA, the CDR3 is TGTGCCAGTAGTACGGACATACAATTTGAAAAACTGTTTTTT.

As to this clone: One end of the junction does not line up with germline, which may come from a read error. This chain links TRBV13 with TRBJ1-1, with D possibly TRBD1 on 6 matching bases. Germline V gene lookup returns CDR1 PRHDT and CDR2 FYEKMQ (reference sequence). CDR3 length equals 12 residues. CDR3 sequence: CASSLGQSKAFF. For the CDR3, the DNA is TGTGCCAGCAGCCTAGGACAGAGCAAAGCTTTCTTT.

The J gene is TRBJ1-1, the V gene TRBV3-1 (or the pseudogene TRBV3-2); tentative D call: TRBD1 (5 bases). V lost 3 bases to trimming and J lost 9 bases, with 20 bases between them. The CDR3 loop spans 15 amino acids. Germline CDR1 is LGHDT and CDR2 is YNNKEL (reference sequence). The CDR3 spells CASSQGRTGEGKAFF. DNA for the CDR3: TGTGCCAGCAGCCAGGGACGGACCGGGGAGGGAAAAGCTTTCTTT.

This clone showed up just once. V usage is TRBV25-1 and J usage is TRBJ2-5; TRBD2 might be the D (6 bases). The V end was cut by 2 bases, the J end by 0 bases, with 7 bases between. This CDR3 has 14 residues. CDR1 is MGHDK and CDR2 is SYGVNS in the germline V gene. CDR3 region: CASSESGHQETQYF. CDR3 DNA sequence: TGTGCCAGCAGTGAAAGCGGGCACCAAGAGACCCAGTACTTC.

A word on this clone: Other DNA variants within this sample encode the same CDR3. This chain connects TRBV29-1 to TRBJ1-2; tentative D call: TRBD1 (5 bases). The CDR3 has 11 amino acids. Germline V gives CDR1 SQVTM, CDR2 ANQGSEA. V was clipped by 5 bases and J by 5 bases, with 9 bases between them. CDR3 region: CSVQGSYGYTF. DNA of the CDR3: TGCAGCGTTCAGGGTTCTTATGGCTACACCTTC.

CDR3 in amino acids: CASSLNPAGGANTGELFF. The DNA for the CDR3 is TGCGCCAGCAGCTTGAACCCAGCGGGGGGCGCGAACACCGGGGAGCTGTTTTTT. The rearrangement uses TRBV5-1 and TRBJ2-2, with 9 bases aligning to TRBD2. Losses at the gene ends were 1 base for V and 0 bases for J; bases not matched to a gene: 7. The CDR3 runs to 18 residues. Germline loops: CDR1 SGHRS, CDR2 YFSETQ.

The chain is built from TRBV2 and TRBJ2-5; 8 bases are a match to TRBD1. The V segment lost 4 bases and the J segment 5 bases; nucleotides outside the gene matches: 0. Germline V gene sequence: CDR1 SNHLY, CDR2 FYNNEI. The CDR3 extends over 12 amino acids. In nucleotides, the CDR3 is TGTGCCAGCAGTGGACAGGGGGAGACCCAGTACTTC. This sequence encodes CASSGQGETQYF.

The gene calls are TRBV9 and TRBJ2-2; 10 bases map to TRBD2. The V gene's germline CDR1 is SGDLS and CDR2 YYNGEE. The CDR3 extends over 17 amino acids. V lost 0 bases and J lost 7; bases outside the gene matches: 9. CDR3 coding DNA: TGTGCCAGCAGCGTAGTATCTAGCGGGAGTAACGTCGGGGAGCTGTTTTTT. Translated: CASSVVSSGSNVGELFF.

V gene TRBV10-3 combines with J gene TRBJ1-4; weak D call: TRBD1 (6 bases). Germline loops: CDR1 ENHRY, CDR2 SYGVKD. Trimming left V 0 bases short and J 11 bases short, with 19 bases between. The CDR3 totals 16 residues. The CDR3 region has the DNA TGTGCCATCAGTGAGTCGCTACAGGGTGCGCTTCTGAAACTGTTTTTT. It is translated as CAISESLQGALLKLFF.

This sequence joins TRBV7-8 and TRBJ1-2, with 7 bases aligning to TRBD1. The CDR3 contains 16 residues. The V gene end was trimmed by 1 base and the J gene end by 10 bases; junction bases not matched to a gene: 15. CDR1 and CDR2 (germline): SGHVS, FQNEAQ. The CDR3 is CASSLGVGDSQRPYTF. DNA of the CDR3: TGTGCCAGCAGCTTAGGGGTGGGGGACAGTCAGCGTCCCTACACCTTC.

This chain joins TRBV2 and TRBJ2-3; 10 nucleotides agree with TRBD2. CDR1 SNHLY and CDR2 FYNNEI come from the germline V gene. With V trimmed by 5 bases and J by 0 bases, 20 bases remained unmatched. This CDR3 is 21 amino acids long. CDR3 loop: CASSFLRGPGASGRSTDTQYF. The CDR3 region has the DNA TGTGCCAGCAGTTTTCTGAGGGGCCCCGGGGCTAGCGGGAGAAGCACAGATACGCAGTATTTT.

The chain links TRBV13 to TRBJ2-1; 8 bases align to TRBD1. CDR3 length: 15 amino acids. The V and J ends lost 5 bases and 8 bases, in that order; junction bases with no gene match: 11. Germline V gene data show CDR1 as PRHDT and CDR2 as FYEKMQ (reference sequence). The CDR3 reads CASSLGQGAHHEQFF. The CDR3 bases are TGTGCCAGCAGCCTGGGGCAGGGGGCGCATCATGAGCAGTTCTTC. Full variable domain (missing parts from reference TRBV13 and TRBJ2-1): AAGVIQSPRHLIKEKRETATLKCYPIPRHDTVYWYQQGPGQDPQFLISFYEKMQSDKGSIPDRFSAQQFSDYHSELNMSSLELGDSALYFCASSLGQGAHHEQFFGPGTRLTVL.